This T cell receptor beta chain was retrieved from a study of shared clonotypes between healthy human individuals. The table came from immunoSEQ multiplex PCR; TCRdb's copy has only in-frame clones and leaves some out. This sample has fewer than 700,000 clones, with around 78% found just once. V was clipped by 5 bases and J by 5 bases; unmatched bases: 10. The CDR3 spans 15 residues. CDR1 and CDR2 (germline): MNHNY, SVGAGI (reference sequence). The study, taken as a whole, reports: Exclusively blood specimens were collected; tissue repertoires likely differ.

Worth noting for this clone: Its target is not known.

The sequence came from a woman aged 40 to 49 in good health. Some clones in this sample may be carry-over from other donors' samples. Sequencing used PBMCs. The chain joins TRBV6-6 to TRBJ2-3; TRBD2 aligns across 7 bases. The CDR3 nucleotides read TGTGCCAGCAGTGGGACCGGGACTATGGTAGATACGCAGTATTTT. Translating gives CASSGTGTMVDTQYF.